Following are 8 T cell receptor beta chains from one sample sequenced in a study of cytomegalovirus exposure and HLA in healthy donors. PCR involved 60 Vbeta and 13 Jbeta primers. The method was immunoSEQ multiplex PCR; TCRdb's version includes in-frame clones alone and lacks a portion of them. The ten top clones account for over 15%, within a sample of tens of thousands of clones. Sequencing input: PBMCs. These receptors all stem from a man in his forties or fifties in good health and CMV-seropositive.

The V and J genes are TRBV30 and TRBJ1-3, with a tentative D call TRBD1 (5 bases). V lost 6 bases and J 0 bases, leaving 9 bases between the germline ends. CDR1 GTSNPN and CDR2 SVGIG come from the germline V gene (reference sequence). The CDR3 totals 13 residues. The CDR3, as DNA: TGTGCCTGTCGACAGCACTCTGGAAACACCATATATTTT. Protein sequence: CACRQHSGNTIYF.

The rearrangement uses TRBV4-3 and TRBJ1-5; D unresolved. The germline V gene encodes CDR1 LGHNA and CDR2 YSLEER. This CDR3 contains 13 residues. The V end was cut by 0 bases, the J end by 12 bases, with 12 bases between. This CDR3 is CASSQDPGVNQHF. CDR3 nucleotide sequence: TGCGCCAGCAGCCAAGACCCGGGTGTTAACCAGCATTTT.

This chain connects TRBV2 to TRBJ2-1; 10 bases line up with TRBD2. This CDR3 has 15 amino acids. The germline gives CDR1 SNHLY, CDR2 FYNNEI. V lost 2 bases to trimming and J lost 8 bases; unmatched junction nucleotides: 6. CDR3 residues: CASSEYAAGGDEQFF. The CDR3 DNA follows: TGTGCCAGCAGTGAATATGCAGCGGGAGGGGATGAGCAGTTCTTC.

The genes are TRBV9 and TRBJ1-1, with TRBD1 as a possible D gene (5 bases). CDR3 size: 16 residues. Germline lookup yields CDR1 SGDLS and CDR2 YYNGEE. V was pared by 3 bases and J by 3 bases, with 18 bases between. CDR3 region: CASSGGLTEAYTEAFF. CDR3 in DNA: TGTGCCAGCAGCGGAGGATTGACAGAAGCGTACACTGAAGCTTTCTTT.

J is TRBJ2-7 and V is TRBV6-6; 10 positions match TRBD2. Germline CDR1 is MNHNY and CDR2 is SVGAGI (reference sequence). CDR3 length: 15 residues. V dropped 3 bases and J dropped 5; count of bases not matched to a gene: 7. CDR3 coding DNA: TGTGCCAGCAGTTATAGCGGGAGGAAAAGGGACGAGCAGTACGTC. As protein: CASSYSGRKRDEQYV.

V and J are TRBV12-5 and TRBJ2-5; 7 nucleotides align to TRBD1. The CDR3 length is 14 residues. J gave up 2 bases and V 3 bases, and 3 bases lay outside the gene matches. CDR1 is LGHNT, CDR2 FRNRAP, per germline. The CDR3 here is CASGFLTGQETQYF. For the CDR3, the DNA is TGTGCTAGTGGTTTTTTGACAGGGCAAGAGACCCAGTACTTC.

The chain recombines TRBV7-8 with TRBJ2-7; 7 positions match TRBD1. Germline CDR1 SGHVS, CDR2 FQNEAQ. Trimming cost V 4 bases and J 3 bases; bases outside gene matches: 9. The CDR3 runs to 15 residues. CDR3 DNA sequence: TGTGCCAGCAGCTCCCACAGGGGAATAGGCTACGAGCAGTACTTC. It specifies CASSSHRGIGYEQYF.

The V and J genes are TRBV28 and TRBJ2-1; tentatively, D is TRBD1 (6 bases). Trimming shortened V by 7 bases and J by 10 bases, and 26 bases separated the two germline ends. The germline V gene encodes CDR1 MDHEN and CDR2 SYDVKM. The CDR3 spans 16 residues. DNA of the CDR3: TGTGCCAGCATTTTGAGTAGGAACAGGGCTGTTCAAGAGCAGTTCTTC. Protein: CASILSRNRAVQEQFF.